These 3 T cell receptor beta chains share one sample of origin, sequenced in a study of human T cells and chemical hapten exposure. TCRdb recomputed calls from the RACE reads with MiXCR, one row per CDR3 protein. The sample consists of 70,000 to 75,000 distinct CDR3 sequences, approximately 32% of them appearing once. Noted time point: patch test 1, 2 weeks after DPC sensitization. Documented treatment: therapeutic diphenylcyclopropenone sensitization with weekly scalp DPC. The specimen comprised whole blood, sampled in connection with sensitization to the hapten diphenylcyclopropenone (DPC). The receptors stem from a man aged 35 to 55 with alopecia areata. Some clones in this sample may be carry-over from other donors' samples.

The chain is built from TRBV6-5 and TRBJ2-7; tentatively, D is TRBD1 (6 bases). This CDR3 is built from 13 residues. Germline V gene sequence: CDR1 MNHEY, CDR2 SVGAGI. V lost 6 bases to trimming and J lost 7 bases, with 16 bases between them. The CDR3 DNA reads TGTGCCAGCAGCTCCGACAGGCTCCGGGAGCAGTACTTC. This translates into CASSSDRLREQYF.

This chain links TRBV5-4 with TRBJ1-2; tentative D call: TRBD1 (6 bases). The germline gives CDR1 SGHNT, CDR2 YYREEE (reference sequence). V was trimmed by 4 bases and J by 8 bases, leaving 21 bases between them. This CDR3 is 15 amino acids long. CDR3 in DNA: TGTGCCAGCAGCCTCAGAAGGGGGGATGGAGGCGGCTACACCTTC. Protein: CASSLRRGDGGGYTF.

CDR3 nucleotide sequence: TGTGCCAGCAGTTTATGGGGGTTACGGACTAGCGGGGGATCCTACAATGAGCAGTTCTTC. This encodes CASSLWGLRTSGGSYNEQFF. V usage is TRBV28 and J usage is TRBJ2-1; the match to TRBD2 covers 13 bases. Germline V lookup: CDR1 MDHEN, CDR2 SYDVKM. CDR3 size: 20 residues. J was trimmed by 1 base and V by 0 bases; bases with no gene match: 9.